Below, one TCR beta chain is given with its context. These data come from a study of blood T cell repertoires in COVID-19. Whole-study context: Donors in the United States, Italy and Spain gave samples during acute or convalescent COVID-19. PBMCs, B-cell-depleted T cells, or T cells provided the cDNA or gDNA that made up the material.

The J segment lost 0 bases and the V segment lost 5 bases, leaving 6 bases of the junction unmatched. This CDR3 is 15 amino acids long. Germline CDR1 and CDR2: SGHTA and FQGNSA. TCRdb keeps only in-frame clones here, not all; method: immunoSEQ multiplex PCR. The sample has under 300,000 clones; over 65% are singletons. Sequenced material: peripheral blood. The TCR comes from a man in his 60s who had recovered from COVID-19. V gene TRBV7-2 combines with J gene TRBJ2-7; 8 positions match TRBD2. The chain's CDR3 is CASSPGGAGSYEQYF. The CDR3 region has the DNA TGTGCCAGCAGCCCCGGGGGGGCCGGCTCCTACGAGCAGTACTTC.